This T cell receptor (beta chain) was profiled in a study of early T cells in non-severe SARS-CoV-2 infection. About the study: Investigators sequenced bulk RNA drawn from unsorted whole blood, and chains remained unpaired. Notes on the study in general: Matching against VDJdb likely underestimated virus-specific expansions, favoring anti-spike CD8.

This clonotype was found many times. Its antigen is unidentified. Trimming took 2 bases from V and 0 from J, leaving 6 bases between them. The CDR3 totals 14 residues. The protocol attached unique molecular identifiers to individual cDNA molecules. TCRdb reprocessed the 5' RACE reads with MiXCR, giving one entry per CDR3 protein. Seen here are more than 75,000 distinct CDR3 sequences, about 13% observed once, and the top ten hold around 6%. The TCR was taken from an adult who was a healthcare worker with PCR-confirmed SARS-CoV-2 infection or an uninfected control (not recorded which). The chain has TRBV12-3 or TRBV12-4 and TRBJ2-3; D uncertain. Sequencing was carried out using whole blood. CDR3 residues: CASSLRSSTDTQYF. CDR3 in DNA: TGTGCCAGCAGTTTAAGGTCAAGCACAGATACGCAGTATTTT.